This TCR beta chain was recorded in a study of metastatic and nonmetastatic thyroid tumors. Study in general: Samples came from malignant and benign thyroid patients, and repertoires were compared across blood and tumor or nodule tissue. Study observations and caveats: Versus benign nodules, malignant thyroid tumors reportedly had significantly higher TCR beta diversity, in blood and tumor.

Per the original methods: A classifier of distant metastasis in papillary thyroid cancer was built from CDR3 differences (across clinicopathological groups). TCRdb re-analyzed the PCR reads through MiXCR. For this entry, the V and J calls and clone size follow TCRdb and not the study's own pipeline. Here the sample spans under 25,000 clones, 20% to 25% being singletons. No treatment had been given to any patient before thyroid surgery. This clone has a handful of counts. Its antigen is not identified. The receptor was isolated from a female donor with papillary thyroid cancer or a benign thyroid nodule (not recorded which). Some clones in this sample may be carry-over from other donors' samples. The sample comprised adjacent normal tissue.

This chain's CDR3 is CASSYWETNEQFF. The CDR3 DNA reads TGTGCCAGCAGTTACTGGGAGACCAATGAGCAGTTCTTC. The chain combines TRBV6-6 with TRBJ2-1; weak D call: TRBD2 (5 bases). Germline CDR1 and CDR2: MNHNY and SVGAGI (reference sequence). The CDR3 runs to 13 residues. Trimming removed 1 base from V and 6 bases from J, with 7 bases in between.